The rows below give T cell receptor beta chains drawn from one sample of a study of blood T cell repertoires in COVID-19. TCRdb keeps only in-frame clones here, not all; method: immunoSEQ multiplex PCR. This sample carries 360,000 or so clones, 87% of them seen once, and the ten largest clones take about 3%. Sequencing was performed on PBMCs or T cells enriched from blood (not recorded which). Receptor source: a woman between 25 and 40 years old who had recovered from COVID-19. Both conserved end residues are part of each CDR3. Fields, in order: V gene, J gene, clone size, D gene, CDR3 DNA, CDR3 protein. A D gene is named only where the DNA matches it firmly. A clone size is listed for some rows: how often the clone was seen (once, few, many), or a class if it is expanded.

>TRBV7-8|TRBJ1-1|once|NA
TGTGCCAGCAGCTTAGGACAGTACACTGAAGCTTTCTTT
CASSLGQYTEAFF
>TRBV28|TRBJ1-2|NA|NA
TGTGCCAGCAGTCCCCGGAGAATAGTTAACTATGGCTACACCTTC
CASSPRRIVNYGYTF
>TRBV5-1|TRBJ2-1|NA|NA
TGCGCCAGCAGCTGGGAGCCAGGCATACCCTACAATGAGCAGTTCTTC
CASSWEPGIPYNEQFF
>TRBV5-1|TRBJ1-1|once|TRBD1
TGCGCCAGCAGGGTACAGGGGCCCAACACTGAAGCTTTCTTT
CASRVQGPNTEAFF
>TRBV11-2|TRBJ2-1|NA|TRBD2
TGTGCCAGCAGACGTCTAGCGGGGAGCTCCTACAATGAGCAGTTCTTC
CASRRLAGSSYNEQFF
>TRBV7-2|TRBJ2-1|NA|TRBD2
TGTGCCAGCAGCCAGAGACTAGCGACGAATGAGCAGTTCTTC
CASSQRLATNEQFF
>TRBV29-1|TRBJ1-5|NA|NA
TGCAGCGTTGAATCGAGCAATCAGCCCCAGCATTTT
CSVESSNQPQHF
>TRBV9|TRBJ1-2|NA|NA
TGTGCCAGCAGCGCAGCACGGACTCAGGGGTATCGCTACACCTTC
CASSAARTQGYRYTF
>TRBV6-5|TRBJ1-5|NA|TRBD1
TGTGCCAGCAGACTGACAGGGTATGGCAATCAGCCCCAGCATTTT
CASRLTGYGNQPQHF
>TRBV6-2/TRBV6-3|TRBJ2-7|NA|TRBD2
TGTGCCAGCAGTTACTCGTCGAGCGGGATAACCTACGAGCAGTACTTC
CASSYSSSGITYEQYF
>TRBV12-5|TRBJ1-4|NA|TRBD1
TGTGCTAGTGGGTCCGGGACAGGGGGCCCAACTAATGAAAAACTGTTTTTT
CASGSGTGGPTNEKLFF
>TRBV18|TRBJ2-7|NA|NA
TGTGCCAGCTCACCACCGGCGGATCCCTACGAGCAGTACTTC
CASSPPADPYEQYF
>TRBV29-1|TRBJ1-1|NA|NA
TGCAGCTCCGTCGGTGGGGCCCGGGGGTCTTCCATGAACACTGAAGCTTTCTTT
CSSVGGARGSSMNTEAFF
>TRBV4-1|TRBJ2-1|few|NA
TGCGCCAGCAGCCATCCTCTAGCGTACAATGAGCAGTTCTTC
CASSHPLAYNEQFF
>TRBV4-1|TRBJ1-1|once|NA
TGCGCCAGCAGCCAAGATCAGGAGGGGCTAACACTGAAACCTTTCTTT
CASSQDQEGLTLKPFF
>TRBV4-2|TRBJ1-5|once|TRBD1
TGTGCCAGCAGCCAAGGGCAGGGGGCTCGCTTGCAGCCCCAGCATTTT
CASSQGQGARLQPQHF
>TRBV7-9|TRBJ2-1|NA|TRBD2
TGTGCCAGCAGCTTAGAGGGGACTAGCGGCAACAATGAGCAGTTCTTC
CASSLEGTSGNNEQFF
>TRBV5-1|TRBJ2-1|NA|TRBD2
TGCGCCAGCATCGGCGGCGGGGGGACCTACAATGAGCAGTTCTTC
CASIGGGGTYNEQFF
>TRBV3-1/TRBV3-2|TRBJ1-1|NA|NA
TGTGCCAGCAGCCAAGCTCGAGGCTTTGGGACTGAAGCTTTCTTT
CASSQARGFGTEAFF
>TRBV29-1|TRBJ2-3|NA|TRBD2
TGCAGCGTTGTAGCACTAGCGTGGAACACAGATACGCAGTATTTT
CSVVALAWNTDTQYF
>TRBV10-3|TRBJ1-1|NA|NA
TGTGCCATCAGTGCGCGACATCAGAACACTGAAGCTTTCTTT
CAISARHQNTEAFF
>TRBV7-2|TRBJ2-7|NA|NA
TGTGCCAGCAGCCCCGGACTAAGAAGCTCCTACGAGCAGTACTTC
CASSPGLRSSYEQYF
>TRBV11-3|TRBJ2-3|NA|NA
TGTGCCAGCAGCCGACAGATCACAGATACGCAGTATTTT
CASSRQITDTQYF
>TRBV10-3|TRBJ2-2|once|TRBD2
TGTGCCATCAGAGAGCCGGGACTAGCTTACACCGGGGAGCTGTTTTTT
CAIREPGLAYTGELFF
>TRBV7-2|TRBJ1-3|NA|NA
TGTGCCAGCAGCGGACACAACTCTGGAAACACCATATATTTT
CASSGHNSGNTIYF
>TRBV3-1/TRBV3-2|TRBJ1-2|NA|NA
TGTGCCAGCAGCCTCATCGCACAGAACTATGGCTACACCTTC
CASSLIAQNYGYTF
>TRBV10-3|TRBJ1-1|NA|NA
TGTGCCATCAGTGAAGGGGCGAACACTGAAGCTTTCTTT
CAISEGANTEAFF
>TRBV2|TRBJ2-1|NA|TRBD2
TGTGCCAGCAGTGAAATAGCGGGGGGGTCTCATGAGCAGTTCTTC
CASSEIAGGSHEQFF
>TRBV7-2|TRBJ2-7|NA|TRBD2
TGTGCCAGCAGTCCAGAAAGCGGGAGGGCCGGGTACGAGCAGTACTTC
CASSPESGRAGYEQYF
>TRBV6-5|TRBJ2-7|NA|TRBD2
TGTGCCAGCAGTTACGAGACTAGCGGAACCTACGAGCAGTACTTC
CASSYETSGTYEQYF
>TRBV6-1|TRBJ1-2|NA|NA
TGTGCCAGCAGTGAGGGGCGGCGGGGCTATGGCTACACCTTC
CASSEGRRGYGYTF
>TRBV5-4|TRBJ2-1|few|TRBD2
TGTGCCAGCAGCTTGTTCTCTAGCGGGGGTTCCTACAATGAGCAGTTCTTC
CASSLFSSGGSYNEQFF
>TRBV7-9|TRBJ1-2|NA|NA
TGTGCCAGCAGCGATACAGGGATCTATGGCTACACCTTC
CASSDTGIYGYTF
>TRBV3-1/TRBV3-2|TRBJ2-3|NA|TRBD2
TGTGCCAGCGCCGCGGGGGGTCCCACAGATACGCAGTATTTT
CASAAGGPTDTQYF
>TRBV14|TRBJ2-1|NA|NA
TGTGCCAGCAGCCACATTAAGCGGCAACAGCAGTTCTTC
CASSHIKRQQQFF
>TRBV7-6|TRBJ1-4|NA|NA
TGTGCCAGCAGCTTAGAAGGTTTTGGAGGTGCTAATGAAAAACTGTTTTTT
CASSLEGFGGANEKLFF
>TRBV19|TRBJ2-7|NA|TRBD1
TGTGCCAGTAGTCCGACAGGGGATGAGCAGTACTTC
CASSPTGDEQYF
>TRBV24-1|TRBJ2-7|NA|NA
TGTGCCACCAGTGATTCCCCGGGACGGGGGACCTACGAGCAGTACTTC
CATSDSPGRGTYEQYF
>TRBV6-5|TRBJ2-2|NA|NA
TGTGCCAGCAGTTACGCGGCCATCTCGGCCGGGGAGCTGTTTTTT
CASSYAAISAGELFF
>TRBV5-1|TRBJ2-3|NA|NA
TGCGCCAGCAGCTTCGGAGAGCCTCACACAGATACGCAGTATTTT
CASSFGEPHTDTQYF
>TRBV4-2|TRBJ1-2|NA|NA
TGTGCCAGCAGCCAACTTCAGGGTAACTATGGCTACACCTTC
CASSQLQGNYGYTF
>TRBV5-1|TRBJ2-2|NA|TRBD2
TGCGCCAGCAGCTCGGTGACTAGCGGGAGCGCCACCGGGGAGCTGTTTTTT
CASSSVTSGSATGELFF
>TRBV15|TRBJ1-5|NA|NA
TGTGCCACCAGCAGAGAGACAGGACCGTTTAGCAATCAGCCCCAGCATTTT
CATSRETGPFSNQPQHF
>TRBV7-9|TRBJ1-2|NA|TRBD1
TGTGCCAGCAGCTTAGGAGGGACAGGGTATGGCTACACCTTC
CASSLGGTGYGYTF
>TRBV7-9|TRBJ2-7|NA|TRBD2
TGTGCCAGCAGCCGACTAGCGGGAGAGATCACCTACGAGCAGTACTTC
CASSRLAGEITYEQYF
>TRBV4-1|TRBJ1-1|once|TRBD1
TGCGCCAGCAGCCAAGGGACAGGGGCCGGTGGGAACACTGAAGCTTTCTTT
CASSQGTGAGGNTEAFF
>TRBV28|TRBJ1-2|NA|TRBD1
TGTGCCAGCAGTTTGTCGACAGGGGCTAACTATGGCTACACCTTC
CASSLSTGANYGYTF
>TRBV2|TRBJ2-7|NA|TRBD2
TGTGCCAGCAGTGAAGGTTCTCCAGCGGGAGGGTACGAGCAGTACTTC
CASSEGSPAGGYEQYF
>TRBV19|TRBJ1-1|NA|TRBD1
TGTGCCAGTAGTATATCAGGGGGAAATACTGAAGCTTTCTTT
CASSISGGNTEAFF
>TRBV13|TRBJ2-1|NA|TRBD2
TGTGCCAGCAGCTTATTGCCTAGCGGGGGGGCAGTTTCCTACAATGAGCAGTTCTTC
CASSLLPSGGAVSYNEQFF
>TRBV13|TRBJ2-7|once|TRBD2
TGTGCCAGCAGCTTAGAGGGGACTAGCGGGACTTACGAGCAGTACTTC
CASSLEGTSGTYEQYF
>TRBV11-2|TRBJ2-5|NA|TRBD2
TGTGCCAGCAGCCATTGGACTAGCGGGTCCGCGGAGACCCAGTACTTC
CASSHWTSGSAETQYF
>TRBV4-2|TRBJ2-1|NA|NA
TGTGCCAGCAGCCAAGGGACACGGGATGAGCAGTTCTTC
CASSQGTRDEQFF
>TRBV7-9|TRBJ2-1|NA|TRBD2
TGTGCCAGCAGCCCTACTAGCGGGGGTTTCTACAATGAGCAGTTCTTC
CASSPTSGGFYNEQFF
>TRBV5-4|TRBJ2-5|NA|TRBD2
TGTGCCAGCAGCAGACTAGCGGGGCCCCAAGAGACCCAGTACTTC
CASSRLAGPQETQYF
>TRBV7-9|TRBJ2-2|NA|NA
TGTGCCAGCAGCGTCGTCAGGGTTGACACCGGGGAGCTGTTTTTT
CASSVVRVDTGELFF
>TRBV24-1|TRBJ2-1|NA|NA
TGTGCCACCTCTCAGGGCCGGGAGTTATGGAATGAGCAGTTCTTC
CATSQGRELWNEQFF
>TRBV5-4|TRBJ1-6|few|NA
TGTGCCAGCAGCAAGGATCCGGGGGATTCACCCCTCCACTTT
CASSKDPGDSPLHF